Included here is one TCR beta chain sequence, with context. Its specific antigen is unknown. No much larger clonotype is one base removed from it; base qualities were not supplied. The library was made by 5' RACE. Sequencing took place on an Illumina HiSeq 2500. A second PCR of roughly 7 to 11 cycles was performed with a sample-barcoded 5' primer and a J-beta primer mix. A template-switch 5' adaptor carrying 12 random nucleotides introduced a unique molecular identifier onto each TCR beta cDNA molecule. Each sample yielded at least 3 million CDR3-containing paired-end reads. The Mint cDNA synthesis kit, primed by a TRBC-specific oligonucleotide, was used to synthesize first-strand cDNA from all RNA. Following uracil-DNA glycosylase treatment, a first 18-cycle PCR with universal primers M1SS and BC2_uni_R was performed on all cDNA. As for how the authors treated the data: For normalization, 1 million high-quality reads were randomly selected from each sample, with every read carrying a distinct molecular identifier. Instead of being binned into consensus sequences, reads with shared molecular identifiers were discarded. CDR3 identification, clonotype clustering and error correction used MiTCR with a Q25 quality threshold and the strictest error-elimination algorithm. A nonparametric unseen species model with Euler transformation was used to estimate a lower bound on total TCR beta diversity. TCRdb's own reprocessing of the public reads used fastp at Q25 and MiXCR and kept productive beta chains. Each entry merges the rows of one CDR3 protein and shows their most common DNA and genes. It is TCRdb's table, rather than the study itself, that gives the V and J calls and clone size. The sample yields 780,000 or so distinct CDR3 sequences; approximately 55% were counted once. About 38% of the sample lies in the top ten.

Taken from the germline V gene, the CDR1 and CDR2 loops are SNHLY and FYNNEI. V is pared back by 3 bases and J by 7 bases, with 12 bases lying between the germline termini. Including cysteine and phenylalanine, the CDR3 has 13 amino acids. Only the CDR3 DNA is retained, 39 bases long and in frame from the first base. Donors were 30 to 45 systemically healthy Caucasian individuals from Russia aged about 6 to 100 years. Around 9.8 milliliters of peripheral blood were collected from each donor into EDTA-treated Vacutainer tubes. PBMCs were isolated by Ficoll-Paque density-gradient centrifugation, with at least 6 million obtained per sample. Trizol reagent was used to extract total RNA from PBMCs, with at least 5.5 micrograms per sample. For every donor, an aliquot of PBMCs went through flow cytometry to measure the percentages of naive CD45RAhigh/CD27high T cells. These data are taken from a study of blood T cells in healthy people across ages (dated by TCRdb to the mid-2010s). Study-wide context: Template switching captured roughly one uniquely barcoded TCR beta cDNA molecule per two T cells in model experiments. The donors were split into four age groups: young (average 16 years), middle-aged (more than 35), aged (roughly 60) and long-lived (approximately 80). To avoid experimental bias, donors of different ages were randomly spread across the sequencing lanes. The study measured age-related changes in TCR beta repertoire diversity using deep sequencing normalized with unique cDNA molecular identifiers. For two donors (one aged 18 to 29 and one aged 80 or older), the study analyzed two additional independent replicas of 1 million unique cDNA reads from the same blood draw. Points the paper makes about the study in general: The percentage of naive T cells measured by flow cytometry correlated strongly with observed TCR beta diversity. Observed TCR beta diversity per million T cells fell roughly linearly with age, and a significant reduction was already apparent by age around 40. The long-lived group showed more naive CD4+ T cells, fewer expanded clones and increased TCR diversity than the aged group, suggesting age selection. Donor CMV infection status was unknown, potentially confounding age-related changes in expanded clonotypes. Because profiling used bulk unsorted PBMCs, naive and antigen-experienced compartments could not be compared conclusively. Total diversity estimates from one million sequenced T cells were considered lower bounds and underestimates.

The clonotype originates from a man older than 75 in good health. The sample taken for sequencing was blood. The chain joins TRBV2 to TRBJ2-5, with no D gene named confidently. This receptor has the CDR3 CASSDHYFGTQYF. The nucleotides are TGTGCCAGCAGTGATCACTATTTTGGGACCCAGTACTTC.